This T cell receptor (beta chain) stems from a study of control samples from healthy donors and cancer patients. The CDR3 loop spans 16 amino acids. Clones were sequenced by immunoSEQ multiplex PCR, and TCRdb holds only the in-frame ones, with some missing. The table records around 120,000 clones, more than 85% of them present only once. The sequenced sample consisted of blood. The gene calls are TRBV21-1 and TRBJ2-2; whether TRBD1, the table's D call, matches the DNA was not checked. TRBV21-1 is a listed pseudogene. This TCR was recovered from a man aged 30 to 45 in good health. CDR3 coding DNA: TGTGCCAGCAGCAACGACCAGAGACACTCAACCGGGGAGCTGTTTTTT. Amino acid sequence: CASSNDQRHSTGELFF.